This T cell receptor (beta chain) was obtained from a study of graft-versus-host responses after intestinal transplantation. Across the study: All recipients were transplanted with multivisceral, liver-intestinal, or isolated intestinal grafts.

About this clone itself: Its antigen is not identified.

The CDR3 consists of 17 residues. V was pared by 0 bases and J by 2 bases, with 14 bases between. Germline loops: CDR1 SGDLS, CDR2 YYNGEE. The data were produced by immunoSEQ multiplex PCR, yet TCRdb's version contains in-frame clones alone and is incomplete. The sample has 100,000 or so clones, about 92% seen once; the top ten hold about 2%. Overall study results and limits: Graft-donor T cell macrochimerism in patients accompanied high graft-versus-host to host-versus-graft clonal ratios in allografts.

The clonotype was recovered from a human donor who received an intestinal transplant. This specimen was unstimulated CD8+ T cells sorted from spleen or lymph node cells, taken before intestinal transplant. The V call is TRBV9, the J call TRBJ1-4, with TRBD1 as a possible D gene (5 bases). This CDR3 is CASSVGGMGGTNEKLFF. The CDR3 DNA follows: TGTGCCAGCAGCGTAGGGGGAATGGGGGGTACTAATGAAAAACTGTTTTTT.